A single sample is the source of the 25 T cell receptor beta chains below, sequenced in a study of blood T cell repertoires in COVID-19. TCRdb's table, derived via immunoSEQ multiplex PCR, lists solely in-frame clones and lacks some. Of about 74,000 clones in the sample, approximately 85% were seen once. The sequencing input was peripheral blood. The receptors come from a man in his 70s with acute or convalescent COVID-19.

The genes are TRBV7-2 and TRBJ2-7, with D possibly matching TRBD2 (6 bases). V was pared by 7 bases and J by 3 bases, with 13 bases between. This CDR3 spans 13 amino acids. From germline, CDR1 is SGHTA and CDR2 FQGNSA. This CDR3 is CASTAAAGYEQYF. The CDR3 DNA is TGTGCCAGCACCGCCGCAGCGGGCTACGAGCAGTACTTC.

V usage is TRBV10-1 and J usage is TRBJ1-1; D possibly corresponds to TRBD1 (6 bases). The V gene lost 6 bases and the J gene lost 7 bases, with 21 bases spanning the gap. The CDR3 loop spans 15 amino acids. Germline V gene lookup returns CDR1 WNHNN and CDR2 SYGVQD (reference sequence). The CDR3 here is CASRPFREGVLEAFF. DNA of the CDR3: TGCGCCAGCAGGCCATTCAGAGAGGGGGTTCTTGAAGCTTTCTTT.

This clone was picked up one time. The V and J genes are TRBV11-1 and TRBJ1-1; no clear D. The CDR3 runs 13 residues. Trimming pared 2 bases from V and 5 bases from J, leaving 9 bases between. Per germline, CDR1 SGHAT and CDR2 FQDESV (reference sequence). The CDR3 protein is CASSLSGLTEAFF. CDR3 sequence (DNA): TGTGCCAGCAGCTTAAGCGGGTTGACTGAAGCTTTCTTT.

The chain uses TRBV7-6 and TRBJ2-1; TRBD2 aligns across 7 bases. CDR3 length: 14 residues. V trimming: 8 bases; J trimming: 3 bases; junction bases outside the gene matches: 7. CDR1 SGHVS and CDR2 FNYEAQ come from the germline V gene. Here the CDR3 reads CASVSSGFYNEQFF. In DNA, the CDR3 is TGTGCCAGCGTATCTAGCGGCTTCTACAATGAGCAGTTCTTC.

The chain employs TRBV2 and TRBJ2-1; D perhaps matches TRBD1 (6 bases). The CDR3 has 13 residues. V was clipped by 8 bases and J by 9 bases, with 17 bases between them. The germline gives CDR1 SNHLY, CDR2 FYNNEI. The chain's CDR3 is CASSTGNLSEQFF. DNA of the CDR3: TGTGCCAGCTCGACAGGTAATCTCAGTGAGCAGTTCTTC.

The chain couples TRBV24-1 to TRBJ2-2; D might be TRBD1 (5 bases). Looked up from germline, CDR1 is KGHDR and CDR2 is SFDVKD. Trimming pared 1 base from V and 4 bases from J, leaving 6 bases between. The CDR3 extends over 14 amino acids. The CDR3 loop reads CATSDFGATGELFF. The CDR3, as DNA: TGTGCCACCAGTGATTTTGGGGCCACCGGGGAGCTGTTTTTT.

This chain joins TRBV4-2 and TRBJ2-2; the match to TRBD1 covers 9 bases. This CDR3 is 17 amino acids long. Germline trimming cut 1 base from V and 1 base from J; bases unmatched to any gene: 4. Germline loops: CDR1 LGHNA, CDR2 YNFKEQ. The CDR3 DNA is TGTGCCAGCAGCCAAGGCGAGGGACAGGGGAACACCGGGGAGCTGTTTTTT. Translation: CASSQGEGQGNTGELFF.

The chain joins TRBV3-1 (or the pseudogene TRBV3-2) to TRBJ2-2; tentative D call: TRBD2 (6 bases). The CDR3 has 16 amino acids. The germline CDR1 and CDR2 sequences are LGHDT and YNNKEL (reference sequence). V was shortened by 1 base and J by 2 bases, with 11 bases between the two germline ends. CDR3 nucleotide sequence: TGTGCCAGCAGCCAAGTCGGCGGGGTTAACACCGGGGAGCTGTTTTTT. It specifies CASSQVGGVNTGELFF.

The chain carries TRBV2 and TRBJ1-5, with 9 bases identical to TRBD1. The trim removed 6 bases at V and 6 bases at J, leaving 9 bases unmatched. The CDR3 spans 15 residues. Looked up from germline, CDR1 is SNHLY and CDR2 is FYNNEI. The CDR3 DNA sequence: TGTGCCAGCAGCCCCGGACAGGGGACATCTCAGCCCCAGCATTTT. It is translated as CASSPGQGTSQPQHF.

This chain connects TRBV9 to TRBJ1-4; D gene uncertain. V was trimmed by 2 bases and J by 5 bases, leaving 10 bases between them. Germline CDR1 reads SGDLS; CDR2 reads YYNGEE. The CDR3 consists of 14 residues. DNA for the CDR3: TGTGCCAGCAGCGTTACAGCGGTAAATGAAAAACTGTTTTTT. Its protein product is CASSVTAVNEKLFF.

This clone is a singleton in its sample. The V call is TRBV5-1, the J call TRBJ1-2; D might be TRBD1 (5 bases). From germline, CDR1 is SGHRS and CDR2 YFSETQ. The CDR3 loop spans 15 amino acids. V gave up 5 bases and J gave up 5 bases, with 19 bases separating them. The CDR3 bases are TGCGCCAGCAGTGTGGAATGGAGGGGTTTTTATGGCTACACCTTC. It codes for CASSVEWRGFYGYTF.

The chain carries TRBV18 and TRBJ2-7, with TRBD1 matching 7 bases. V lost 3 bases and J lost 2; bases outside the gene matches: 7. CDR1 is KGHSH and CDR2 is LQKENI in the germline V gene. The CDR3 has 15 amino acids. In nucleotides, the CDR3 is TGTGCCAGCTCACCGCGGCCGCAGGGGGCCTACGAGCAGTACTTC. Translating it yields CASSPRPQGAYEQYF.

The CDR3 sequence: CAWSRQGTRGSPLHF. The CDR3 DNA is TGTGCCTGGAGCCGACAGGGAACAAGGGGTTCACCCCTCCACTTT. The chain carries TRBV30 and TRBJ1-6, with 7 bases aligning to TRBD1. CDR1 is GTSNPN and CDR2 is SVGIG in the germline V gene (reference sequence). V shed 3 bases, J shed 9 bases, and the junction held 11 bases outside the gene matches. This CDR3 is 15 amino acids long.

This clone has just a few counts. This chain uses TRBV9 with TRBJ2-1, with TRBD2 identical over 10 bases. V shed 0 bases and J 3 bases; nucleotides not matched to a gene: 9. This CDR3 comprises 18 residues. Germline V gene lookup returns CDR1 SGDLS and CDR2 YYNGEE. The CDR3 nucleotides are TGTGCCAGCAGCGTAGCTTGGGCTAGCGGGAGCCTCTACAATGAGCAGTTCTTC. This encodes CASSVAWASGSLYNEQFF.

The V call is TRBV5-1, the J call TRBJ2-1; 7 positions agree with TRBD1. Germline assignment: CDR1 SGHRS and CDR2 YFSETQ. CDR3 size: 13 residues. V shed 1 base, J shed 8 bases, and the junction held 3 bases outside the gene matches. CDR3 DNA: TGCGCCAGCAGCTTGACAGGGGCCGATGAGCAGTTCTTC. Protein sequence: CASSLTGADEQFF.

CDR3: CASSGGLASYNEQFF. The CDR3 DNA reads as TGTGCCAGCAGCGGTGGACTAGCGAGCTACAATGAGCAGTTCTTC. The V call is TRBV7-2, the J call TRBJ2-1, with TRBD2 matching 9 bases. CDR3 length: 15 amino acids. The germline gives CDR1 SGHTA, CDR2 FQGNSA. Germline trimming cut 5 bases from V and 3 bases from J; bases unmatched to any gene: 5.

The J gene is TRBJ2-5, the V gene TRBV28; TRBD1 matches 9 bases. The V segment lost 6 bases and the J segment 7 bases; nucleotides outside the gene matches: 12. Germline CDR1 reads MDHEN; CDR2 reads SYDVKM. There are 15 residues in the CDR3. The CDR3 DNA follows: TGTGCCAGCAGGGCCGCGGGACAGGGAAAAGGGACCCAGTACTTC. Protein: CASRAAGQGKGTQYF.

This chain joins TRBV5-1 and TRBJ2-1, with 15 bases matching TRBD2. The CDR3 contains 14 residues. Germline V gene sequence: CDR1 SGHRS, CDR2 YFSETQ. V lost 4 bases, J lost 9 bases, and 2 bases stayed unmatched. In nucleotides, the CDR3 is TGCGCCAGCAGCCCGGGACTAGCGGGGGGTGAGCAGTTCTTC. It is translated as CASSPGLAGGEQFF.

J is TRBJ1-2 and V is TRBV28; 7 bases align to TRBD1. From germline, CDR1 is MDHEN and CDR2 SYDVKM. Trimming removed 5 bases from V and 8 bases from J; junction bases left unmatched: 8. The CDR3 runs 13 residues. Written as DNA, the CDR3 is TGTGCCAGCAGTCCCCGAGGGGGCTTCGGCTACACCTTC. It translates to CASSPRGGFGYTF.

The chain links TRBV14 to TRBJ2-5; the match to TRBD1 covers 9 bases. The V and J ends lost 3 bases and 5 bases, in that order; junction bases with no gene match: 10. The CDR3 is 16 residues long. Germline V gene sequence: CDR1 SGHDN, CDR2 FVKESK. The chain's CDR3 is CASSHQNRGPGETQYF. The CDR3 nucleotides are TGTGCCAGCAGCCATCAAAACAGGGGGCCGGGGGAGACCCAGTACTTC.

The chain links TRBV15 to TRBJ1-5; D call uncertain. Germline values: CDR1 LNHNV, CDR2 YYDKDF (reference sequence). The V and J ends lost 0 bases and 0 bases respectively, with 9 bases between them. This CDR3 spans 16 amino acids. CDR3 sequence reads: CATSRDEGHSNQPQHF. CDR3 in DNA: TGTGCCACCAGCAGAGATGAGGGCCATAGCAATCAGCCCCAGCATTTT.

The chain combines TRBV3-1 (or the pseudogene TRBV3-2) with TRBJ2-7; a possible D gene is TRBD2 (5 bases). The ends were cut back, 0 bases at V and 7 bases at J, with 19 bases in the middle. Germline assignment: CDR1 LGHDT and CDR2 YNNKEL (reference sequence). The CDR3 has 16 amino acids. The CDR3 region is CASSQDPGHSRGEQYF. CDR3 bases: TGTGCCAGCAGCCAAGATCCCGGCCACTCTCGAGGGGAGCAGTACTTC.

The V and J genes are TRBV5-6 and TRBJ2-7; perhaps TRBD1 as D (6 bases). This CDR3 comprises 13 residues. Germline lookup yields CDR1 SGHDT and CDR2 YYEEEE. The V and J ends lost 4 bases and 3 bases respectively, with 11 bases between them. CDR3 sequence (DNA): TGTGCCAGCAGCGCAGGGGCAGGCTACGAGCAGTACTTC. It is translated as CASSAGAGYEQYF.

This chain connects TRBV7-2 to TRBJ1-2, with TRBD1 identical over 7 bases. Germline V gives CDR1 SGHTA, CDR2 FQGNSA. The trim removed 1 base at V and 4 bases at J, leaving 6 bases unmatched. The CDR3 covers 15 residues. The CDR3 loop is CASSLGRRGAYGYTF. CDR3 bases: TGTGCCAGCAGCTTAGGTCGCAGGGGGGCCTATGGCTACACCTTC.

This clone was picked up one time. The rearrangement links TRBV4-2 to TRBJ2-5; 10 nucleotides agree with TRBD2. In germline, CDR1 is LGHNA, CDR2 YNFKEQ. The CDR3 extends over 18 amino acids. The junction had 8 bases not matched to a gene; V was cut back by 0 bases and J by 1 base. CDR3 sequence: CASSQDRRTSGFQETQYF. The CDR3, as DNA: TGTGCCAGCAGCCAAGATCGTAGGACTAGCGGATTCCAAGAGACCCAGTACTTC.